The TCR beta chain under discussion was sequenced for a study of blood T cells in healthy people across ages. A J-beta primer mix and a sample-barcoded 5' primer were used in a second PCR of roughly 6 to 11 cycles. TCRdb re-called the 5' RACE reads through MiXCR, storing one row per CDR3 protein. This table holds about 1.4 million distinct CDR3 sequences, approximately 59% found once. General study findings and limits: Lack of knowledge of donor CMV status possibly confounded expanded clonotype changes.

V dropped 1 base and J dropped 2 bases, with 9 bases sitting between them. This CDR3 comprises 15 residues. Concerning this clonotype: What it recognizes is unknown.

This rearrangement joins TRBV12-3 or TRBV12-4 to TRBJ1-3; perhaps TRBD1 as D (5 bases). What was sequenced was blood. The sequence was obtained from a man younger than 30 in good health. CDR3 sequence: CASSLGGDPGNTIYF. For the CDR3, the DNA is TGTGCCAGCAGTTTAGGGGGCGATCCTGGAAACACCATATATTTT.